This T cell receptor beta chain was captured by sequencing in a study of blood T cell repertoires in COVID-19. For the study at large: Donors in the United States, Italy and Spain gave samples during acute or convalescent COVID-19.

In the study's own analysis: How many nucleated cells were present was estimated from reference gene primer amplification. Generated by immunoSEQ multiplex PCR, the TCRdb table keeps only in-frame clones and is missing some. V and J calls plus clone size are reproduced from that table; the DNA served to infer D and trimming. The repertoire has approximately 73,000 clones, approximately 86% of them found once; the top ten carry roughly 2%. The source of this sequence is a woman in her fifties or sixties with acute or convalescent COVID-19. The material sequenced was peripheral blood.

CDR3 residues: CDRRRINIQYF. The CDR3 region has the DNA TGCGACCGCAGGAGAATAAACATTCAGTACTTC. The V and J genes are TRBV4-3 and TRBJ2-4, with D uncertain. This CDR3 has 11 residues. Germline V gene lookup returns CDR1 LGHNA and CDR2 YSLEER.